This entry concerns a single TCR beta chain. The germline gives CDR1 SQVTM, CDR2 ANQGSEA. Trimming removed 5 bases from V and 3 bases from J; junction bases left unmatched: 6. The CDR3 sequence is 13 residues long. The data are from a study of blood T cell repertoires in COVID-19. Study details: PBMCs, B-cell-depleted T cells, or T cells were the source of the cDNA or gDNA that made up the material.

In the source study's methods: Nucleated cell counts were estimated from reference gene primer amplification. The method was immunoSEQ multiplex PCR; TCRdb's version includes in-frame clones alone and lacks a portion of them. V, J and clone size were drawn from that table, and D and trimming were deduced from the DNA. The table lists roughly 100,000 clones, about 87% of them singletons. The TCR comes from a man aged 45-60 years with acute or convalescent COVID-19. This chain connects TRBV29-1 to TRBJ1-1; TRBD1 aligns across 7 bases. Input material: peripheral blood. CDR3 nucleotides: TGCAGCGTTCGAAGGGGGCCGGACACTGAAGCTTTCTTT. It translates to CSVRRGPDTEAFF.